The next 30 T cell receptor beta chains were all read from a single sample in a study of T cell changes during pregnancy in multiple sclerosis. The repertoire was sequenced with immunoSEQ multiplex PCR; TCRdb's copy has only in-frame clones and lacks some. The sample shows 30,000 to 45,000 clones, roughly 89% of them seen only once. The specimen comprised CD4+ T cells from peripheral blood mononuclear cells, sampled in the second trimester of pregnancy. The origin of the receptors is a female donor in good health, enrolled as a control in a pregnancy study.

The chain employs TRBV13 and TRBJ2-1; 11 bases match TRBD2. Germline assignment: CDR1 PRHDT and CDR2 FYEKMQ (reference sequence). V shed 2 bases, J shed 10 bases, and the junction held 10 bases outside the gene matches. The CDR3 runs to 16 residues. The CDR3 protein is CASSLLTGTSGGEQFF. The CDR3 nucleotides read TGTGCCAGCAGCTTATTAACCGGGACTAGCGGAGGCGAGCAGTTCTTC.

This chain links TRBV2 with TRBJ2-2; TRBD2 might be the D (6 bases). CDR3 length equals 14 residues. Trimming took off 3 bases at V and 10 bases at J, with 15 bases between the two ends. Germline CDR1 SNHLY, CDR2 FYNNEI. DNA for the CDR3: TGTGCCAGCAGTGACGGAGGCAGGCGGGAGGAGCTGTTTTTT. This encodes CASSDGGRREELFF.

The chain is built from TRBV6-1 and TRBJ2-5, with D possibly matching TRBD2 (7 bases). The CDR3 runs to 15 residues. Per germline, CDR1 MNHNS and CDR2 SASEGT. Trimming pared 6 bases from V and 2 bases from J, leaving 16 bases between. The CDR3 DNA reads TGTGCCAGCAGACGCTTACGGGGGGCACAAGAGACCCAGTACTTC. This sequence encodes CASRRLRGAQETQYF.

The chain joins TRBV7-8 to TRBJ1-3, with 12 positions matching TRBD1. V was pared by 5 bases and J by 8 bases, with 7 bases of the junction left unmatched. This CDR3 is built from 15 residues. Germline CDR1 reads SGHVS; CDR2 reads FQNEAQ. The CDR3: CASSRDRGLAYTIYF. CDR3 coding DNA: TGTGCCAGCAGCAGGGACAGGGGGCTAGCGTACACCATATATTTT.

The chain carries TRBV18 and TRBJ1-5; D is unresolved. The CDR3 totals 13 residues. Deletions cut 3 bases from V and 6 bases from J, with 9 bases between. The V gene's germline CDR1 is KGHSH and CDR2 LQKENI. In DNA form, the CDR3 reads TGTGCCAGCTCACCCGGGTACGGTCAGCCCCAGCATTTT. This gives the protein CASSPGYGQPQHF.

J is TRBJ2-1 and V is TRBV27; unclear D gene. CDR3 length: 16 residues. The germline V gene encodes CDR1 MNHEY and CDR2 SMNVEV (reference sequence). V was cut by 5 bases and J by 0 bases, with 14 bases left in between. The chain's CDR3 is CASSPLFGSSYNEQFF. The CDR3 DNA sequence: TGTGCCAGCAGTCCCCTTTTTGGCAGCTCCTACAATGAGCAGTTCTTC.

This chain uses TRBV5-4 with TRBJ2-1; 8 bases align to TRBD1. Trimming at V came to 3 bases and at J to 12 bases, leaving 17 bases not matched to a gene. From germline, CDR1 is SGHNT and CDR2 YYREEE (reference sequence). This CDR3 is built from 16 residues. CDR3 nucleotides: TGTGCCAGCAGCTCACGTGGACAGGGTCCGGGTTCATGGCAGTTCTTC. Translated, it gives CASSSRGQGPGSWQFF.

This sequence joins TRBV11-3 and TRBJ2-6, with D possibly TRBD2 on 5 matching bases. The V gene lost 5 bases and the J gene lost 2 bases, with 13 bases spanning the gap. CDR1 is SGHNT and CDR2 is YENEEA in the germline V gene. The CDR3 length is 16 residues. CDR3: CASSPNTGTGANVLTF. The CDR3 DNA sequence: TGTGCCAGCAGCCCTAATACGGGAACTGGGGCCAACGTCCTGACTTTC.

This clone appeared a few times. The chain has TRBV7-2 and TRBJ1-2; 7 bases are a match to TRBD1. Germline lookup yields CDR1 SGHTA and CDR2 FQGNSA. This CDR3 contains 16 residues. V lost 2 bases and J lost 6; bases outside the gene matches: 12. This chain's CDR3 is CASSLPDRANAHGYTF. Here the CDR3 DNA reads TGTGCCAGCAGCTTACCCGACAGGGCTAATGCCCATGGCTACACCTTC. Combining the CDR3 with reference TRBV7-2 and TRBJ1-2 gives the whole variable domain GAGVSQSPSNKVTEKGKDVELRCDPISGHTALYWYRQSLGQGLEFLIYFQGNSAPDKSGLPSDRFSAERTGGSVSTLTIQRTQQEDSAVYLCASSLPDRANAHGYTFGSGTRLTVV.

The gene calls are TRBV21-1 and TRBJ2-5; the table's D gene call, TRBD1, was not cross checked with the DNA. TRBV21-1 is marked as a pseudogene. This CDR3 is built from 14 residues. CDR3 in DNA: TGTGCCAGCAGCCCCCCGGACAGGCAAGAGACCCAGTACTTC. The encoded protein is CASSPPDRQETQYF.

The J gene is TRBJ1-3, the V gene TRBV28; 7 bases map to TRBD1. After removal of 1 base from V and 0 bases from J, the junction contained 12 bases not matched to a gene. Germline V gene sequence: CDR1 MDHEN, CDR2 SYDVKM. This CDR3 region has 19 residues. The CDR3 spells CASSLFYGDSLSSGNTIYF. For the CDR3, the DNA is TGTGCCAGCAGTTTATTTTACGGGGACAGCTTAAGCTCTGGAAACACCATATATTTT.

This chain connects TRBV5-1 to TRBJ1-2, with 7 bases fitting TRBD1. The CDR3 totals 14 residues. The germline gives CDR1 SGHRS, CDR2 YFSETQ. V gave up 3 bases and J gave up 8 bases; unmatched junction bases: 10. The CDR3, as DNA: TGCGCCAGCAGCTCGGGAGACAGGGCACAAGGCTACACCTTC. Translated, it gives CASSSGDRAQGYTF.

The chain combines TRBV18 with TRBJ2-1; maybe TRBD1 (5 bases). The V end lost 3 bases, the J end lost 6 bases, and 21 bases lay between the germline ends. The CDR3 spans 17 residues. In germline, CDR1 is KGHSH, CDR2 LQKENI. This chain's CDR3 is CASSPWVGHLQGNEQFF. CDR3 nucleotide sequence: TGTGCCAGCTCACCGTGGGTCGGACACCTCCAGGGCAATGAGCAGTTCTTC.

This clone was seen a single time. The V and J genes are TRBV19 and TRBJ1-4; D is unresolved. The CDR3 is 13 residues long. The germline CDR1 and CDR2 sequences are LNHDA and SQIVND (reference sequence). V lost 9 bases and J lost 8, with 16 bases in between. The CDR3 DNA sequence: TGTGCCAGCCCCCGAAACTTTCAAGAAAAACTGTTTTTT. Protein product: CASPRNFQEKLFF.

J is TRBJ1-2 and V is TRBV5-4, with TRBD1 matching over 11 bases. V lost 3 bases to trimming and J lost 6 bases; unmatched junction nucleotides: 10. CDR1 SGHNT and CDR2 YYREEE come from the germline V gene (reference sequence). The CDR3 has 16 amino acids. CDR3 DNA sequence: TGTGCCAGCAGCTCGCCACGGACAGGGGGCGTTCATGGCTACACCTTC. This encodes CASSSPRTGGVHGYTF.

The chain employs TRBV28 and TRBJ1-2; 7 nucleotides line up with TRBD1. Germline CDR1 is MDHEN and CDR2 is SYDVKM. The CDR3 extends over 15 amino acids. The V segment lost 4 bases and the J segment 7 bases; nucleotides outside the gene matches: 12. CDR3 amino acids: CASSSGQLKLRGYTF. The DNA for the CDR3 is TGTGCCAGCAGTTCGGGACAGTTGAAACTCCGTGGCTACACCTTC.

The V gene is TRBV7-9, the J gene TRBJ1-4; 8 bases fit TRBD1. V lost 1 base and J lost 7; bases outside the gene matches: 11. Germline CDR1 and CDR2: SEHNR and FQNEAQ (reference sequence). This CDR3 comprises 17 residues. The CDR3 protein is CASSLGISGTGGEKLFF. CDR3 DNA: TGTGCCAGCAGCTTAGGTATTTCGGGGACAGGAGGTGAAAAACTGTTTTTT.

This chain joins TRBV5-1 and TRBJ2-5, with a possible D match to TRBD2 (6 bases). Between the trimmed V and J ends, which lost 2 bases and 4 bases, there was a span of 15 bases. The CDR3 is 15 residues long. Germline lookup yields CDR1 SGHRS and CDR2 YFSETQ. The CDR3 nucleotides are TGCGCCAGCAGCTTAGGTTCGGGAGTTGGAGAGACCCAGTACTTC. Its translation: CASSLGSGVGETQYF. Full variable domain (remainder filled in from reference TRBV5-1 and TRBJ2-5): KAGVTQTPRYLIKTRGQQVTLSCSPISGHRSVSWYQQTPGQGLQFLFEYFSETQRNKGNFPGRFSGRQFSNSRSEMNVSTLELGDSALYLCASSLGSGVGETQYFGPGTRLLVL.

This clone was counted a single time. J is TRBJ1-1 and V is TRBV7-9; 9 bases match TRBD1. Trimming took 3 bases from V and 1 from J; bases not matched to a gene: 3. The CDR3 loop spans 15 amino acids. CDR1 and CDR2 from the germline V gene are SEHNR and FQNEAQ (reference sequence). The CDR3 loop is CASSFTGGRNTEAFF. The CDR3 DNA follows: TGTGCCAGCAGCTTTACAGGGGGCCGGAACACTGAAGCTTTCTTT.

The chain is built from TRBV28 and TRBJ2-5, with 7 nucleotides matching TRBD1. This CDR3 spans 12 amino acids. Germline assignment: CDR1 MDHEN and CDR2 SYDVKM. V shed 6 bases, J shed 6 bases, and the junction held 4 bases outside the gene matches. DNA for the CDR3: TGTGCCAGCAGGAACAGGGGAAAGACCCAGTACTTC. It translates to CASRNRGKTQYF.

The chain links TRBV7-2 to TRBJ1-1, with a tentative D call TRBD1 (5 bases). The CDR3 is made up of 15 amino acids. Germline-derived CDR1 and CDR2 are SGHTA and FQGNSA. With 3 bases removed from V and 2 bases from J, the gap between germline ends came to 13 bases. CDR3 residues: CASSFSRQGNTEAFF. The CDR3 DNA reads TGTGCCAGCAGCTTTTCTCGGCAGGGTAACACTGAAGCTTTCTTT.

The rearrangement uses TRBV6-5 and TRBJ1-1, with a tentative D call TRBD1 (6 bases). There are 14 residues in the CDR3. Trimming took 6 bases from V and 4 from J, leaving 15 bases between them. Germline V CDR1 and CDR2: MNHEY, SVGAGI. The CDR3 region is CASSQQGGSTEAFF. The CDR3 nucleotides are TGTGCCAGCAGCCAACAGGGTGGGAGCACTGAAGCTTTCTTT.

This chain connects TRBV9 to TRBJ1-3; D not certain. Trimming shortened V by 0 bases and J by 4 bases, and 14 bases separated the two germline ends. Germline lookup yields CDR1 SGDLS and CDR2 YYNGEE. This CDR3 has 16 amino acids. In DNA form, the CDR3 reads TGTGCCAGCAGCGTAGAATCCCGGGGAACCGGAAACACCATATATTTT. This codes for CASSVESRGTGNTIYF. Filled out from reference TRBV9 and TRBJ1-3, the complete variable domain reads DSGVTQTPKHLITATGQRVTLRCSPRSGDLSVYWYQQSLDQGLQFLIQYYNGEERAKGNILERFSAQQFPDLHSELNLSSLELGDSALYFCASSVESRGTGNTIYFGEGSWLTVV.

This clone showed up just a few times. The chain couples TRBV9 to TRBJ2-1; D remains unclear. The CDR3 loop spans 11 amino acids. The germline V gene encodes CDR1 SGDLS and CDR2 YYNGEE. Trimming cost V 2 bases and J 12 bases, with 9 bases left between them. In nucleotides, the CDR3 is TGTGCCAGCAGCGTTAGTAGACTGCAGTTCTTC. It translates to CASSVSRLQFF.

The V call is TRBV30, the J call TRBJ1-5, with 10 nucleotides matching TRBD1. After removal of 3 bases from V and 1 base from J, the junction contained 9 bases not matched to a gene. Germline loops: CDR1 GTSNPN, CDR2 SVGIG (reference sequence). The CDR3 totals 17 residues. The CDR3 DNA reads as TGTGCCTGGAGAAGAGACAGGGGGCGTTGGAGCAATCAGCCCCAGCATTTT. Its translation is CAWRRDRGRWSNQPQHF.

The chain recombines TRBV9 with TRBJ2-2, with TRBD2 as a possible D gene (5 bases). V lost 3 bases to trimming and J lost 7 bases, with 19 bases between them. In germline, CDR1 is SGDLS, CDR2 YYNGEE. The CDR3 runs 16 residues. The CDR3 protein is CASSATPGLAGGELFF. The CDR3 region has the DNA TGTGCCAGCAGCGCCACTCCCGGGCTAGCCGGCGGGGAGCTGTTTTTT.

The chain is built from TRBV19 and TRBJ2-7, with TRBD1 identical over 8 bases. Trimming removed 4 bases from V and 2 bases from J; junction bases left unmatched: 4. This CDR3 is 14 amino acids long. Germline values: CDR1 LNHDA, CDR2 SQIVND (reference sequence). The CDR3 region is CASSRGQATYEQYF. DNA for the CDR3: TGTGCCAGTAGTAGGGGACAGGCTACCTACGAGCAGTACTTC.

The V call is TRBV5-4, the J call TRBJ2-2; D gene unclear. Germline V gene lookup returns CDR1 SGHNT and CDR2 YYREEE (reference sequence). Deletions cut 0 bases from V and 8 bases from J, with 11 bases between. The CDR3 contains 14 residues. The CDR3 protein is CASSLGEATGELFF. The CDR3 coding sequence is TGTGCCAGCAGCTTGGGAGAGGCCACAGGGGAGCTGTTTTTT.

The genes are TRBV6-5 and TRBJ1-1; tentatively, D is TRBD1 (6 bases). Between the trimmed V and J ends, which lost 0 bases and 13 bases, there was a span of 24 bases. This CDR3 has 16 residues. Germline V lookup: CDR1 MNHEY, CDR2 SVGAGI. In DNA, the CDR3 is TGTGCCAGCAGTTACTCCGCTACAGGGCACACCGCAGGAGGTTTCTTT. Its translation: CASSYSATGHTAGGFF.

J is TRBJ2-1 and V is TRBV9; 9 positions match TRBD2. Germline V gene data show CDR1 as SGDLS and CDR2 as YYNGEE. V shed 3 bases and J 3 bases; nucleotides not matched to a gene: 7. This CDR3 comprises 16 residues. The CDR3 nucleotides read TGTGCCAGCAGCGAGTGGATGCGGGGGGGCTACAATGAGCAGTTCTTC. It codes for CASSEWMRGGYNEQFF. The whole variable domain, remainder taken from reference TRBV9 and TRBJ2-1, is DSGVTQTPKHLITATGQRVTLRCSPRSGDLSVYWYQQSLDQGLQFLIQYYNGEERAKGNILERFSAQQFPDLHSELNLSSLELGDSALYFCASSEWMRGGYNEQFFGPGTRLTVL.